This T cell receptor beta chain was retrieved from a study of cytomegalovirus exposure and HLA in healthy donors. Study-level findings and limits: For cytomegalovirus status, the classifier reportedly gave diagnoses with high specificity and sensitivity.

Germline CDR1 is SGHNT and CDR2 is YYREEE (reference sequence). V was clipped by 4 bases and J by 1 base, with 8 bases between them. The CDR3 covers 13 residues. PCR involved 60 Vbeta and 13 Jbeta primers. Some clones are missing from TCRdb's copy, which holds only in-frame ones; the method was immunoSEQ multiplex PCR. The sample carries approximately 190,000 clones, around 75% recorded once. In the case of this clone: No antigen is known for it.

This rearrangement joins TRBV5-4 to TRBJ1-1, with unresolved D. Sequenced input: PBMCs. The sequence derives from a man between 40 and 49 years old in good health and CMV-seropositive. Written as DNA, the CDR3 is TGTGCCAGCAGCGGATCAGGGAACACTGAAGCTTTCTTT. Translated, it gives CASSGSGNTEAFF.